This T cell receptor beta chain was profiled in a study of T cell responses to AZD1222 COVID-19 vaccine. Germline CDR1 reads SEHNR; CDR2 reads FQNEAQ (reference sequence). V shed 5 bases, J shed 4 bases, and the junction held 4 bases outside the gene matches. The CDR3 is made up of 15 amino acids. This table comes from immunoSEQ multiplex PCR, and its TCRdb copy is limited to in-frame clones, with some not included. The sample lists tens of thousands of clones; approximately 90% were seen once. The rearrangement joins TRBV7-9 to TRBJ2-3, with 12 positions matching TRBD1. The sequence was collected from an adult who received the MenACWY meningococcal vaccine as a control. The sequencing used peripheral blood, collected 28 days after the second dose of the MenACWY control vaccine. CDR3 region: CASSRGTGGSDTQYF. DNA for the CDR3: TGTGCCAGCAGCAGGGGGACAGGGGGCTCAGATACGCAGTATTTT. Using reference TRBV7-9 and TRBJ2-3 for the parts outside the CDR3, the full variable domain is DTGVSQNPRHKITKRGQNVTFRCDPISEHNRLYWYRQTLGQGPEFLTYFQNEAQLEKSRLLSDRFSAERPKGSFSTLEIQRTEQGDSAMYLCASSRGTGGSDTQYFGPGTRLTVL.